This TCR beta chain was documented in a study of cytomegalovirus exposure and HLA in healthy donors. Findings and caveats of the study: Per a later analysis, 18,000 or so TCR beta sequences showed association with HLA alleles at 0.05 false discovery rate. 164 TCR beta chains were listed as cytomegalovirus-associated. A missense DCLRE1C variant was associated with V- and J-gene trimming of TCR beta chains in a later analysis, and an independent cohort replicated the association.

This clone appeared a single time. What it recognizes is unknown. The ends lost 5 bases at V and 1 base at J; junction bases unmatched: 9. Germline-derived CDR1 and CDR2 are SGHAT and FQNNGV. This CDR3 spans 17 amino acids. PCR used 60 Vbeta primers and 13 Jbeta primers. Libraries were prepared by immunoSEQ multiplex PCR; TCRdb keeps only in-frame clonotypes and omits some of them. This table holds about 130,000 clones, just under 80% found once. The TCR sequence derives from a young man in good health and CMV-seronegative. Sequencing was done on a sample of PBMCs. This chain joins TRBV11-2 and TRBJ2-2, with 8 bases fitting TRBD2. In DNA form, the CDR3 reads TGTGCCAGCAGCATCCGAGCGGGGGCCGGGAACACCGGGGAGCTGTTTTTT. Its protein product is CASSIRAGAGNTGELFF. The variable domain in full, with the rest retrieved from reference TRBV11-2 and TRBJ2-2, is EAGVAQSPRYKIIEKRQSVAFWCNPISGHATLYWYQQILGQGPKLLIQFQNNGVVDDSQLPKDRFSAERLKGVDSTLKIQPAKLEDSAVYLCASSIRAGAGNTGELFFGEGSRLTVL.